Below are 5 T cell receptor beta chains sequenced from a single sample in a study of vaccination effects on CD4 cells after COVID-19. Their specific antigens are unknown. Sequencing used immunoSEQ multiplex PCR; TCRdb keeps in-frame clones, though not all of them. The table lists around 32,000 clones, 72% of them singletons. Antigen-specific CD4+ T cell clonotypes were called by their expansion after viral peptide-pool culture in ViraFEST. When ten to eleven days of culture had elapsed, CD4+ T cells were isolated. Each participant was given two doses of one vaccine (BNT162b2 or mRNA-1273). Sequencing used CD4+ T cells from PBMCs cultured with HCoV-229E spike peptides, obtained after COVID-19 vaccination. All receptors derive from a human donor who received a COVID-19 vaccine.

V gene TRBV19 combines with J gene TRBJ1-5, with no clear D. V was trimmed by 6 bases and J by 0 bases, leaving 9 bases between them. This CDR3 spans 14 amino acids. Germline values: CDR1 LNHDA, CDR2 SQIVND (reference sequence). In nucleotides, the CDR3 is TGTGCCAGTAGACAAGTGGGTAGCAATCAGCCCCAGCATTTT. Encoded protein: CASRQVGSNQPQHF.

This clone appeared a few times. The same CDR3 can be traced to other DNA sequences in this sample. This rearrangement joins TRBV5-6 to TRBJ1-2; D not certain. The CDR3 spans 12 residues. CDR1 and CDR2 (germline): SGHDT, YYEEEE. V gave up 0 bases and J gave up 4 bases, with 4 bases separating them. CDR3 sequence: CASSLVGYGYTF. CDR3 nucleotides: TGTGCCAGCAGCTTGGTTGGCTATGGCTACACCTTC.

CDR3 nucleotide sequence: TGTGCCAGCAGCTTGTCGGGTAACGAGCAGTACTTC. Residues: CASSLSGNEQYF. J is TRBJ2-7 and V is TRBV11-3; D gene ambiguous. Germline-derived CDR1 and CDR2 are SGHNT and YENEEA. V lost 3 bases and J 5 bases, leaving 8 bases between the germline ends. The CDR3 is 12 amino acids.

The chain employs TRBV7-9 and TRBJ1-6, with TRBD1 matching over 7 bases. The junction had 2 bases not matched to a gene; V was cut back by 1 base and J by 8 bases. This CDR3 region has 14 residues. Germline CDR1 reads SEHNR; CDR2 reads FQNEAQ (reference sequence). CDR3 in DNA: TGTGCCAGCAGCTTAGGCAGGGGGGATTCACCCCTCCACTTT. Its translation: CASSLGRGDSPLHF.

This clone was seen just once. The chain joins TRBV12-3 or TRBV12-4 to TRBJ2-6; D remains ambiguous. The CDR3 contains 12 residues. Trimming took 4 bases from V and 2 from J, leaving 0 bases between them. CDR3 protein: CASSSGANVLTF. The CDR3 coding sequence is TGTGCCAGCAGTTCTGGGGCCAACGTCCTGACTTTC.